Listed below are T cell receptor beta chains from one sample, sequenced in a study of blood T cells in healthy people across ages. TCRdb passed the 5' RACE reads through MiXCR, listing each CDR3 protein once. This table has 1.5 million or so distinct CDR3 sequences, around 39% appearing once. Material for sequencing was blood. These receptor sequences come from a woman between 18 and 29 years old in good health. Both conserved end residues are part of each CDR3. The D gene is left open where the match is weak. The size entry is marked missing in some rows and otherwise reads once, few, many or a size class.

CDR3 DNA	CDR3 protein	V gene	clone size	D gene	CDR3 length	J gene
TGTGCCAGCAGTGAATCTGCGGCAGGGAAGTATGGCTACACCTTC	CASSESAAGKYGYTF	TRBV25-1	NA	NA	15	TRBJ1-2
TGCAGTGCTAGCCAAGTCCACTCCTATAATTCACCCCTCCACTTT	CSASQVHSYNSPLHF	TRBV20-1	NA	NA	15	TRBJ1-6
TGTGCTAGTGGTTACGGAGGGCCGGGGGCCAAAAACATTCAGTACTTC	CASGYGGPGAKNIQYF	TRBV12-5	NA	NA	16	TRBJ2-4
TGTGCCTGGAAACTAGACTGGAACACTGAAGCTTTCTTT	CAWKLDWNTEAFF	TRBV30	NA	NA	13	TRBJ1-1
TGTGCTGTGAGGAACTATGGCTACACCTTC	CAVRNYGYTF	TRBV12-3/TRBV12-4	few	NA	10	TRBJ1-2
TGTGCCTGGAGTGTAGGGCAGGGCTACGAGCAGTACTTC	CAWSVGQGYEQYF	TRBV30	NA	NA	13	TRBJ2-7
TGTGCCAGCAGCGTAGATGCGAACACCGGGGAGCTGTTTTTT	CASSVDANTGELFF	TRBV9	NA	NA	14	TRBJ2-2
TGTGCCAGCAGCTCCGAACAGGGTGGAGCTTTCTTT	CASSSEQGGAFF	TRBV7-9	NA	NA	12	TRBJ1-1
TGCGCCAGCAGCACCAACAGGGGAGGGGACACCGGGGAGCTGTTTTTT	CASSTNRGGDTGELFF	TRBV5-1	NA	NA	16	TRBJ2-2
TGTGCCAGCAGCCCACAGGGGGGGTACAATGAGCAGTTCTTC	CASSPQGGYNEQFF	TRBV13	NA	NA	14	TRBJ2-1
TGCAGCGTCCTCCTATCAGGATCCTACGAGCAGTACTTC	CSVLLSGSYEQYF	TRBV29-1	NA	NA	13	TRBJ2-7
TGCAGTGCCCGCCGGGACAGGGGAGTCTACGAGCAGTACTTC	CSARRDRGVYEQYF	TRBV20-1	NA	TRBD1	14	TRBJ2-7
TGTGCCAGCAGCCAAGAGTATCTAGCGGGCTCCACCGGGGAGCTGTTTTTT	CASSQEYLAGSTGELFF	TRBV4-2	many	TRBD2	17	TRBJ2-2
TGTGCCAGCCGAGCAAGCTCCTACAATGAGCAGTTCTTC	CASRASSYNEQFF	TRBV28	many	NA	13	TRBJ2-1
TGTGCCAGCAGCTTAAGTTCGGGGCACTACGAGCAGTACTTC	CASSLSSGHYEQYF	TRBV7-3	many	NA	14	TRBJ2-7
TGTGCCAGCAGTGACTGGCAGGACTACGAGCAGTACTTC	CASSDWQDYEQYF	TRBV6-2/TRBV6-3	NA	NA	13	TRBJ2-7
TGCAGTGCCGCGGGCCCCCTGAGCTACGAGCAGTACTTC	CSAAGPLSYEQYF	TRBV20-1	NA	NA	13	TRBJ2-7
TGCGCCAGCAGCTTCTCGGCAGGGGGAGGTGAGCAGTACTTC	CASSFSAGGGEQYF	TRBV5-1	few	NA	14	TRBJ2-7
TGCAGCGTTGGGCGGGACACTGAAGCTTTCTTT	CSVGRDTEAFF	TRBV29-1	many	NA	11	TRBJ1-1
TGTGCCAGCAGCGGGGGTACAGCCAATGAGCAGTTCTTC	CASSGGTANEQFF	TRBV28	NA	NA	13	TRBJ2-1
TGTGCCAGCAGTTCGCCGTTAGGGCGGGAGTGGGCAGATACGCAGTATTTT	CASSSPLGREWADTQYF	TRBV2	few	TRBD2	17	TRBJ2-3
TGTGCCAGCAGCTTAGGAGCTAGCGGGGGGCCTGGTGGTGGTGAGCAGTTCTTC	CASSLGASGGPGGGEQFF	TRBV7-9	NA	TRBD2	18	TRBJ2-1
TGTGCCAGCAGCGTAGATTTAGGACAGGGGTCGAGGTATGGCTACACCTTC	CASSVDLGQGSRYGYTF	TRBV9	few	TRBD1	17	TRBJ1-2
TGCAGCGTTGGACACCAAGAGACCCAGTACTTC	CSVGHQETQYF	TRBV29-1	NA	NA	11	TRBJ2-5
TGTGCCAGCAGCTCTCCGGGACAGAGCCACTATGGCTACACCTTC	CASSSPGQSHYGYTF	TRBV27	NA	TRBD1	15	TRBJ1-2
TGTGCCAGCAGCCAGCCAGCCACAGATACGCAGTATTTT	CASSQPATDTQYF	TRBV3-1	NA	NA	13	TRBJ2-3